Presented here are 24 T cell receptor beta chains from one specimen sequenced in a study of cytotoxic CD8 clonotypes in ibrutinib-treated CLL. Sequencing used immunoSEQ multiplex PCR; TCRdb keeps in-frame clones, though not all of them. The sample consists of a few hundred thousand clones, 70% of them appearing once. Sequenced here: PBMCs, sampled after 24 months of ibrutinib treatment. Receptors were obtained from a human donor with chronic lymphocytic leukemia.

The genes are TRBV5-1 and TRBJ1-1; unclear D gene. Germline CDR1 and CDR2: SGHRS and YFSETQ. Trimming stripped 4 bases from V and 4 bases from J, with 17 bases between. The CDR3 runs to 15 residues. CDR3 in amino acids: CASSVDRVWGTEAFF. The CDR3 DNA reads TGCGCCAGCAGCGTAGACCGGGTCTGGGGCACTGAAGCTTTCTTT.

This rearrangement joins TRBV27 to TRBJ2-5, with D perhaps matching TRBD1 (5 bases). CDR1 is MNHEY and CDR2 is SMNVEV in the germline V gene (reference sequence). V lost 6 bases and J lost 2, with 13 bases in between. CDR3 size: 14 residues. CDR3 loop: CASRYSGWQETQYF. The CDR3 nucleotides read TGTGCCAGCAGGTACTCAGGGTGGCAAGAGACCCAGTACTTC.

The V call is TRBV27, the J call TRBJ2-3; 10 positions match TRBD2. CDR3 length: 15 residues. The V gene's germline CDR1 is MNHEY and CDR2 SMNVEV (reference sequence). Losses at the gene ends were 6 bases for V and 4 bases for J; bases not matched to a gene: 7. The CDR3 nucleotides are TGTGCCAGCAGACACCCCGGACTAGCGGCAGATACGCAGTATTTT. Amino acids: CASRHPGLAADTQYF.

The CDR3: CACTQGAGGNQPQHF. CDR3 nucleotide sequence: TGTGCCTGCACACAGGGGGCAGGAGGCAATCAGCCCCAGCATTTT. The gene calls are TRBV30 and TRBJ1-5; 9 positions agree with TRBD1. V was clipped by 6 bases and J by 2 bases; unmatched bases: 8. Germline V gene data show CDR1 as GTSNPN and CDR2 as SVGIG (reference sequence). The CDR3 has 15 amino acids.

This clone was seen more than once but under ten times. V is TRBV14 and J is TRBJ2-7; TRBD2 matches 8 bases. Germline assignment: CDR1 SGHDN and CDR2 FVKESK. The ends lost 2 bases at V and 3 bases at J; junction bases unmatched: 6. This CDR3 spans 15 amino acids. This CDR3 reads CASSQTAGAVYEQYF. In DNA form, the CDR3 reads TGTGCCAGCAGCCAAACAGCGGGAGCTGTCTACGAGCAGTACTTC.

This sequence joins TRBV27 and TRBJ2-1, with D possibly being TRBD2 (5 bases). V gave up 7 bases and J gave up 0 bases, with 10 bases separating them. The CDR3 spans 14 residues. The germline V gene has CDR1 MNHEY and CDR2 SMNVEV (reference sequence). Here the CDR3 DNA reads TGTGCCAGCAAGAGCGGTTACTCCTACAATGAGCAGTTCTTC. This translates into CASKSGYSYNEQFF.

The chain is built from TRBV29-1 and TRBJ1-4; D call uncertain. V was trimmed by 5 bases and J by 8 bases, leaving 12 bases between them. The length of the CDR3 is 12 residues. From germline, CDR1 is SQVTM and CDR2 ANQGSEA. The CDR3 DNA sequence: TGCAGCGTTATGACCCCTGGGGAAAAACTGTTTTTT. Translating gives CSVMTPGEKLFF.

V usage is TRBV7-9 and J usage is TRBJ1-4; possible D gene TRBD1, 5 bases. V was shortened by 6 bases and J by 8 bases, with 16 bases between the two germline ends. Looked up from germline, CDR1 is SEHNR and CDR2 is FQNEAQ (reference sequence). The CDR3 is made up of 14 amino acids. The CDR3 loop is CASSSWGAEEKLFF. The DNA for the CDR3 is TGTGCCAGCAGTAGTTGGGGCGCGGAGGAAAAACTGTTTTTT.

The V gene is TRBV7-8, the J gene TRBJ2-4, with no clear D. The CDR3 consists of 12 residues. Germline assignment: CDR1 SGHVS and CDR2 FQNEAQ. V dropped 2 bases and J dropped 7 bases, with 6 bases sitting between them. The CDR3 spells CASSLPANIQYF. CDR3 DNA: TGTGCCAGCAGCTTACCGGCGAACATTCAGTACTTC. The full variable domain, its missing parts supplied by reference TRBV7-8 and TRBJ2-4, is GAGVSQSPRYKVAKRGQDVALRCDPISGHVSLFWYQQALGQGPEFLTYFQNEAQLDKSGLPSDRFFAERPEGSVSTLKIQRTQQEDSAVYLCASSLPANIQYFGAGTRLSVL.

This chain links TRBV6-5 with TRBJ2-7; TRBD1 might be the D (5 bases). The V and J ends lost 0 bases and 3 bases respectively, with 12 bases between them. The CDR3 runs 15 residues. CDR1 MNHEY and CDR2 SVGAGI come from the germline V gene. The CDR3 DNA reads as TGTGCCAGCAGTTACTCTAAGGGGAAAAACTACGAGCAGTACTTC. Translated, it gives CASSYSKGKNYEQYF.

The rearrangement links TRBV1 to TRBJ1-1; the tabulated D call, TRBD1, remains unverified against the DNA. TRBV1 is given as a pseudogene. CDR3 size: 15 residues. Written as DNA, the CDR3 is TGCACCAGCAGCCAAGATGGACAGGGGAACACTGAAGCTTTCTTT. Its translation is CTSSQDGQGNTEAFF.

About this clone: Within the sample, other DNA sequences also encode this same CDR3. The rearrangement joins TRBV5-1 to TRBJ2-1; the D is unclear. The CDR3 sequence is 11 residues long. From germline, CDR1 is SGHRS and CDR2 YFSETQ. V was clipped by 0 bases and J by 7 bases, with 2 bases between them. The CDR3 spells CASSLGNEQFF. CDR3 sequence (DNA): TGCGCCAGCAGCTTGGGGAATGAGCAGTTCTTC. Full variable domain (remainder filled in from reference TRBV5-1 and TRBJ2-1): KAGVTQTPRYLIKTRGQQVTLSCSPISGHRSVSWYQQTPGQGLQFLFEYFSETQRNKGNFPGRFSGRQFSNSRSEMNVSTLELGDSALYLCASSLGNEQFFGPGTRLTVL.

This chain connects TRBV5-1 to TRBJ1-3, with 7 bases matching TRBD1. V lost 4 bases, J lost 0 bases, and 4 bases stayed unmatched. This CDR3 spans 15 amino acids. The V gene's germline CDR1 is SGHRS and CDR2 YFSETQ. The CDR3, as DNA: TGCGCCAGCAGCACGACAGGGATCTCTGGAAACACCATATATTTT. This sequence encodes CASSTTGISGNTIYF. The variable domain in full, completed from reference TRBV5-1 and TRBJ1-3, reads KAGVTQTPRYLIKTRGQQVTLSCSPISGHRSVSWYQQTPGQGLQFLFEYFSETQRNKGNFPGRFSGRQFSNSRSEMNVSTLELGDSALYLCASSTTGISGNTIYFGEGSWLTVV.

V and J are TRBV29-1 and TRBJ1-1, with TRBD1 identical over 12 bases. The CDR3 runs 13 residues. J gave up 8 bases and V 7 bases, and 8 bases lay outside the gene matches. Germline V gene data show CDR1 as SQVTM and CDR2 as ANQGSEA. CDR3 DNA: TGCAGCGATTGGGGACAGGGGGCGAGGGAAGCTTTCTTT. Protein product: CSDWGQGAREAFF.

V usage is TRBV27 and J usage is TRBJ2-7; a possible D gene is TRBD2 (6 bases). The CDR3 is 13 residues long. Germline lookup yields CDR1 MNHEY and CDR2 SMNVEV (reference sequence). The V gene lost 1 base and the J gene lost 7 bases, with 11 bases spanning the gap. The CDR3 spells CASSLFGLAEQYF. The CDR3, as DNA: TGTGCCAGCAGTTTATTCGGGCTAGCGGAGCAGTACTTC.

In DNA, the CDR3 is TGTGCCAGCAGCTTACAACCACCGGGCAACAATCAGCCCCAGCATTTT. Protein: CASSLQPPGNNQPQHF. This chain connects TRBV7-6 to TRBJ1-5, with D hard to call. The CDR3 is 16 residues long. Trimming stripped 2 bases from V and 3 bases from J, with 14 bases between. Germline V gene data show CDR1 as SGHVS and CDR2 as FNYEAQ. Complete variable domain (other parts from reference TRBV7-6 and TRBJ1-5): GAGVSQSPRYKVTKRGQDVALRCDPISGHVSLYWYRQALGQGPEFLTYFNYEAQQDKSGLPNDRFSAERPEGSISTLTIQRTEQRDSAMYRCASSLQPPGNNQPQHFGDGTRLSIL.

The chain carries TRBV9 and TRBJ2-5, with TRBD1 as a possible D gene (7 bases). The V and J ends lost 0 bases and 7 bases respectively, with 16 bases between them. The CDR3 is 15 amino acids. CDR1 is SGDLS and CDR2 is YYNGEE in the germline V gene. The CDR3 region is CASSVGPQGTPTQYF. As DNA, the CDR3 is TGTGCCAGCAGCGTAGGACCACAGGGGACTCCGACCCAGTACTTC.

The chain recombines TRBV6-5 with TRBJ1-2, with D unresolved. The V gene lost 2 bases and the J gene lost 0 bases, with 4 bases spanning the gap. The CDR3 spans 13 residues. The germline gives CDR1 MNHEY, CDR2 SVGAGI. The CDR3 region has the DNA TGTGCCAGCAGTTACGACGCTAACTATGGCTACACCTTC. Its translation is CASSYDANYGYTF.

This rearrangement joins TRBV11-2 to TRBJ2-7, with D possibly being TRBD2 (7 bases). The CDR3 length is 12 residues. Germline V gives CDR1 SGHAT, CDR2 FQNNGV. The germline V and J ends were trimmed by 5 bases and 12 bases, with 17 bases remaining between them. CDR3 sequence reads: CASSPGGGSWYF. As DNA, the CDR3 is TGTGCCAGCAGCCCCGGGGGCGGGAGTTGGTACTTC.

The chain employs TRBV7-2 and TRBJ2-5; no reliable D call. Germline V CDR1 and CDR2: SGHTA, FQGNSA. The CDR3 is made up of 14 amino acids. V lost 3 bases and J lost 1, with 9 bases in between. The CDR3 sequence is CASSFSGFQETQYF. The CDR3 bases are TGTGCCAGCAGCTTCAGTGGCTTCCAAGAGACCCAGTACTTC.

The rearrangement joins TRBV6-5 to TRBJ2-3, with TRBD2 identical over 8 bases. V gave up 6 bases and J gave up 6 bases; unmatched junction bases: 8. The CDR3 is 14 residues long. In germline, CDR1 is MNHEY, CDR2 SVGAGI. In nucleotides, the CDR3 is TGTGCCAGCAGCCTCGGACTAGCTTTGGATACGCAGTATTTT. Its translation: CASSLGLALDTQYF.

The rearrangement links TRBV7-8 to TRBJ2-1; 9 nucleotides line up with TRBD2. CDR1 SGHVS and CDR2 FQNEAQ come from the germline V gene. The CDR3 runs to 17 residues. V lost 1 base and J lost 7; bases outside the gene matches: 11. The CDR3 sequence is CASSLEGLAGIGNEQFF. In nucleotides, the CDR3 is TGTGCCAGCAGCTTAGAAGGGCTAGCGGGAATTGGGAATGAGCAGTTCTTC.

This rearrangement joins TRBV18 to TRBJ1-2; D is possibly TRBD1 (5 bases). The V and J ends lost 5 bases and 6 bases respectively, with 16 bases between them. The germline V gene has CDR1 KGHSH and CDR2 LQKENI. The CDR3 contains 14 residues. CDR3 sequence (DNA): TGTGCCAGCTCAGCCGGGACGTATAAAGATGGCTACACCTTC. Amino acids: CASSAGTYKDGYTF.

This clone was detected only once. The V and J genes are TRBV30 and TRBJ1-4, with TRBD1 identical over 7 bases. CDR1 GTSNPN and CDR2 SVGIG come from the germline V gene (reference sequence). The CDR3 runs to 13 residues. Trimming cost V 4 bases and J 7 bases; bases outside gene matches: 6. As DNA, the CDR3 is TGTGCCTGGAACCCAGGGGGAGGTGAAAAACTGTTTTTT. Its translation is CAWNPGGGEKLFF. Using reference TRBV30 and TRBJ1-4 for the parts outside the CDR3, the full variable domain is SQTIHQWPATLVQPVGSPLSLECTVEGTSNPNLYWYRQAAGRGLQLLFYSVGIGQISSEVPQNLSASRPQDRQFILSSKKLLLSDSGFYLCAWNPGGGEKLFFGSGTQLSVL.